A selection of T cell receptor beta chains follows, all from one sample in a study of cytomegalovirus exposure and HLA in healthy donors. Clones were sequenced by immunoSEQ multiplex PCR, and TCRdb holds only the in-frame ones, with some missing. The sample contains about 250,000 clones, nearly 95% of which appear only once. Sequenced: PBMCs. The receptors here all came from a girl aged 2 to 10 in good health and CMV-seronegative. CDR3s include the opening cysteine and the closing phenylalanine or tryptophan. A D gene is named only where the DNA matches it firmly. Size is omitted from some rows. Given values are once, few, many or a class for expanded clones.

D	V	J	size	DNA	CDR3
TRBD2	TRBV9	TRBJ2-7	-	TGTGCCAGCAGCGTGGCGGGAGCAGGGTACGAGCAGTACTTC	CASSVAGAGYEQYF
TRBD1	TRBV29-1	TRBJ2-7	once	TGCAGCGTCCCACAGGGGAACGAGCAGTACTTC	CSVPQGNEQYF
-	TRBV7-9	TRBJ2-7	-	TGTGCCAGCAGCCCCCAATCAGGGTCCCTCAGCTTC	CASSPQSGSLSF
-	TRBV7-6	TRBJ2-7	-	TGTGCCAGCAGCTCTCCCTGGGCTAAAACCAACGAGCAGTACTTC	CASSSPWAKTNEQYF
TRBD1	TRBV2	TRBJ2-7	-	TGTGCCAGCAGTGATTGGGACAGGGGGCTGGACGAGCAGTACTTC	CASSDWDRGLDEQYF
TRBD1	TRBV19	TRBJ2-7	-	TGTGCCAGTAGAGGACAGGTCTACTACGAGCAGTACTTC	CASRGQVYYEQYF
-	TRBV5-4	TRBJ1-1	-	TGTGCCAGCAGCTTGGAGGGGAGGGACACTGAAGCTTTCTTT	CASSLEGRDTEAFF
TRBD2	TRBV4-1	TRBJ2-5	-	TGCGCCAGCAGCCAAGAGGGGCGCGGGGGGGCCGTGGAGACCCAGTACTTC	CASSQEGRGGAVETQYF
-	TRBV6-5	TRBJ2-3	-	TGTGCCAGCAGACGCCGGGACTTACGCACAGATACGCAGTATTTT	CASRRRDLRTDTQYF
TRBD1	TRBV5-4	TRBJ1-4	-	TGTGCCAGCAGCCTTTACGGACAGGGGGCGCGGGAAAAACTGTTTTTT	CASSLYGQGAREKLFF
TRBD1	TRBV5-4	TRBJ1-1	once	TGTGCCAGCAGCTACCGGGACAGGGACCCTGAAGCTTTCTTT	CASSYRDRDPEAFF
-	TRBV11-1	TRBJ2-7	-	TGTGCCAGCAGCTTATCCACCCCGGACTTCTACGAGCAGTACTTC	CASSLSTPDFYEQYF
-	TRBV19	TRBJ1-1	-	TGTGCCAGTAGTATGATGCAGGGGATGAACACTGAAGCTTTCTTT	CASSMMQGMNTEAFF
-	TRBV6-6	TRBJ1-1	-	TGTGCCAGCAGTTACAAGGGGCCTATACAAGGGGCTTTCTTT	CASSYKGPIQGAFF
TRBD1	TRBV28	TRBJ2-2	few	TGTGCCAGCAGTTTGACAGGGGGCAACACCGGGGAGCTGTTTTTT	CASSLTGGNTGELFF
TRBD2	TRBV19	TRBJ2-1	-	TGTGCCAGTAGTATGGAGACTAGCGGTTTCAATGAGCAGTTCTTC	CASSMETSGFNEQFF
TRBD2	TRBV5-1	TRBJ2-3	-	TGCGCCAGCAGCGGCGGACTAGCGGGAGACACAGATACGCAGTATTTT	CASSGGLAGDTDTQYF
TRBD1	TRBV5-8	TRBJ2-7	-	TGTGCCAGCAGGTACCGGGACAGAGACTACGAGCAGTACTTC	CASRYRDRDYEQYF
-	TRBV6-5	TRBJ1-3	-	TGTGCCAGCAGTTACTCGCGAGGCCCCTCTGGAAACACCATATATTTT	CASSYSRGPSGNTIYF
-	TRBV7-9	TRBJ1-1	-	TGTGCCAGCAGCTTCGGAGAGCACACTGAAGCTTTCTTT	CASSFGEHTEAFF
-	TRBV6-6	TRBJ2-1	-	TGTGCCAGCAATGTAGCGGCAAGCAATGAGCAGTTCTTC	CASNVAASNEQFF
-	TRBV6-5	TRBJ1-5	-	TGTGCCAGCAGTTACTCGGGGCACAATCAGCCCCAGCATTTT	CASSYSGHNQPQHF
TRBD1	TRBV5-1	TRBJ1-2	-	TGCGCCAGCAGCCCAACCGGGACAGGGGACTATGGCTACACCTTC	CASSPTGTGDYGYTF
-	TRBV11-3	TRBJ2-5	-	TGTGCCAGCAGCTTAAGGGGGGGTGAAGAGACCCAGTACTTC	CASSLRGGEETQYF
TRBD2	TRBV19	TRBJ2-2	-	TGTGCCAGTAGTAAACCGGGACTAGCAGGGGGGGAGCTGTTTTTT	CASSKPGLAGGELFF
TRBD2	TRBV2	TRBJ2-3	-	TGTGCCAGCGACTCTCTAGCGGGAGGTGGGGATACGCAGTATTTT	CASDSLAGGGDTQYF
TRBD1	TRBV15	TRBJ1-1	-	TGTGCCACCAGCAGACCTGGACAGGAACTCACTGAAGCTTTCTTT	CATSRPGQELTEAFF
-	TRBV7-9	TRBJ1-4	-	TGTGCCAGCAGCTCAGGGGATGAAAAACTGTTTTTT	CASSSGDEKLFF
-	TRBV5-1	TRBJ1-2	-	TGCGCCAGCAGCCCAAATGCGGGGGGCTACACCTTC	CASSPNAGGYTF
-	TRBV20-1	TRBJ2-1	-	TGCAGTGTTTCCCGGGGAAATGAGCAGTTCTTC	CSVSRGNEQFF
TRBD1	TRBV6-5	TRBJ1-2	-	TGTGCCAGCAGGGCACAGGGGGCGCGGGGCTACACCTTC	CASRAQGARGYTF
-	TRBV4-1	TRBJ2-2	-	TGCGCCAGCAGCCCCAGGGGAACGAACACCGGGGAGCTGTTTTTT	CASSPRGTNTGELFF